The entry below gives a single TCR beta chain sequence along with its context. These data are taken from a study of cytomegalovirus exposure and HLA in healthy donors. Per the germline V gene, CDR1 is SQVTM and CDR2 is ANQGSEA. CDR3 size: 10 residues. V lost 8 bases, J lost 4 bases, and 7 bases lay in between. Only in-frame clones appear in the TCRdb table, and some are missing; sequencing was by immunoSEQ multiplex PCR. The data hold roughly 110,000 clones, with roughly 90% observed a single time. Sequencing was carried out using PBMCs. The chain is built from TRBV29-1 and TRBJ2-3; no firm D call. This TCR was recovered from a woman aged 18-30 years in good health and CMV-seropositive. The CDR3 is CSTTADTQYF. CDR3 DNA sequence: TGCAGCACTACGGCAGATACGCAGTATTTT.